One sample yielded the 8 T cell receptor beta chains listed below, sequenced in a study of neurological immune-mediated disorders. TCRdb called the 5' RACE reads again in MiXCR, with one record for every CDR3 protein. The sample carries about 66,000 distinct CDR3 sequences, under 3.5% recorded once. Sequencing was carried out using PBMCs. These receptors were obtained from a middle-aged man with multiple sclerosis.

Ten or more counts support this clonotype. The chain combines TRBV7-9 with TRBJ2-1; no firm D call. This CDR3 has 15 amino acids. The V end was cut by 2 bases, the J end by 2 bases, with 10 bases between. Germline lookup yields CDR1 SEHNR and CDR2 FQNEAQ (reference sequence). CDR3 coding DNA: TGTGCCAGCAGCTTATCGGCCTGGGCCTACAATGAGCAGTTCTTC. It translates to CASSLSAWAYNEQFF.

Ten or more counts support this clonotype. The V call is TRBV5-1, the J call TRBJ2-5; 9 positions match TRBD2. V dropped 2 bases and J dropped 1; count of bases not matched to a gene: 6. CDR3 size: 16 residues. Germline V gene lookup returns CDR1 SGHRS and CDR2 YFSETQ. The CDR3 sequence is CASSFGTSLGQETQYF. The CDR3 nucleotides read TGCGCCAGCAGCTTTGGGACTAGCTTAGGCCAAGAGACCCAGTACTTC. Full variable domain (outside the CDR3, taken from reference TRBV5-1 and TRBJ2-5): KAGVTQTPRYLIKTRGQQVTLSCSPISGHRSVSWYQQTPGQGLQFLFEYFSETQRNKGNFPGRFSGRQFSNSRSEMNVSTLELGDSALYLCASSFGTSLGQETQYFGPGTRLLVL.

This clonotype was seen at least ten times. J is TRBJ2-2 and V is TRBV4-2, with D possibly TRBD2 on 6 matching bases. V was cut by 0 bases and J by 4 bases, with 12 bases left in between. The CDR3 has 16 residues. From germline, CDR1 is LGHNA and CDR2 YNFKEQ. The CDR3 coding sequence is TGTGCCAGCAGCCAAGATCCGGGACTTCCCACCGGGGAGCTGTTTTTT. This sequence encodes CASSQDPGLPTGELFF.

J is TRBJ1-2 and V is TRBV6-6; no firm D call. The CDR3 sequence is 15 residues long. The germline gives CDR1 MNHNY, CDR2 SVGAGI (reference sequence). The V and J ends lost 7 bases and 4 bases respectively, with 19 bases between them. The CDR3 reads CASTRHGYHIYGYTF. The CDR3 coding sequence is TGTGCCAGCACCCGCCACGGGTATCATATCTATGGCTACACCTTC.

This clonotype occurred many times. V gene TRBV9 combines with J gene TRBJ2-2; the match to TRBD2 covers 8 bases. The J segment lost 8 bases and the V segment lost 0 bases, leaving 9 bases of the junction unmatched. This CDR3 is 16 amino acids long. The germline V gene encodes CDR1 SGDLS and CDR2 YYNGEE. The CDR3 protein is CASSVDRGGRTGELFF. In DNA form, the CDR3 reads TGTGCCAGCAGCGTAGACCGGGGGGGTAGAACTGGGGAGCTGTTTTTT. The full variable domain, completed using reference TRBV9 and TRBJ2-2, is DSGVTQTPKHLITATGQRVTLRCSPRSGDLSVYWYQQSLDQGLQFLIQYYNGEERAKGNILERFSAQQFPDLHSELNLSSLELGDSALYFCASSVDRGGRTGELFFGEGSRLTVL.

This clonotype has ten or more counts. The chain carries TRBV12-3 or TRBV12-4 and TRBJ2-2, with D tentatively TRBD1 (6 bases). The V and J ends lost 3 bases and 0 bases respectively, with 8 bases between them. This CDR3 has 15 residues. The CDR3 DNA sequence: TGTGCCAGCAGTTTCGGGACACCGAACACCGGGGAGCTGTTTTTT. It encodes CASSFGTPNTGELFF.

This clonotype has only a few counts. Given a much more abundant clone one base away, this may be a read error. The rearrangement joins TRBV15 to TRBJ1-2; D uncertain. CDR3 size: 12 residues. Germline loops: CDR1 LNHNV, CDR2 YYDKDF (reference sequence). Here the CDR3 DNA reads TGTGACACCAGCAGAGTACACGATGGCTACACCTTC. Protein: CDTSRVHDGYTF.

The table lists this clonotype with many counts. The V and J genes are TRBV7-9 and TRBJ2-1; D possibly corresponds to TRBD2 (6 bases). The CDR3 sequence is 20 residues long. V lost 4 bases and J 2 bases, leaving 27 bases between the germline ends. The germline V gene has CDR1 SEHNR and CDR2 FQNEAQ (reference sequence). CDR3 loop: CASSSPASDSGLRAYNEQFF. In nucleotides, the CDR3 is TGTGCCAGCAGCTCCCCTGCGAGCGACTCGGGACTCAGAGCCTACAATGAGCAGTTCTTC. Full variable domain (outside the CDR3, taken from reference TRBV7-9 and TRBJ2-1): DTGVSQNPRHKITKRGQNVTFRCDPISEHNRLYWYRQTLGQGPEFLTYFQNEAQLEKSRLLSDRFSAERPKGSFSTLEIQRTEQGDSAMYLCASSSPASDSGLRAYNEQFFGPGTRLTVL.